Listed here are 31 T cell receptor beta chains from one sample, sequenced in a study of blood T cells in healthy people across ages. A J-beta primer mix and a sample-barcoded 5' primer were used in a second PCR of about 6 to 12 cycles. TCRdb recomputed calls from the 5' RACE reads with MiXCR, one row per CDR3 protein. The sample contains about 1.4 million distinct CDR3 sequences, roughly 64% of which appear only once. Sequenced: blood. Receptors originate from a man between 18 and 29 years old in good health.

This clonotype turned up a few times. The CDR3: CATSRSNQPQHF. The CDR3 DNA reads as TGTGCCACCAGCAGATCAAATCAGCCCCAGCATTTT. The chain is built from TRBV15 and TRBJ1-5; D uncertain. The germline V gene has CDR1 LNHNV and CDR2 YYDKDF (reference sequence). V was clipped by 2 bases and J by 4 bases, with 3 bases between them. This CDR3 contains 12 residues. The full variable domain, in which reference TRBV15 and TRBJ1-5 provide the parts outside the CDR3, is DAMVIQNPRYQVTQFGKPVTLSCSQTLNHNVMYWYQQKSSQAPKLLFHYYDKDFNNEADTPDNFQSRRPNTSFCFLDIRSPGLGDTAMYLCATSRSNQPQHFGDGTRLSIL.

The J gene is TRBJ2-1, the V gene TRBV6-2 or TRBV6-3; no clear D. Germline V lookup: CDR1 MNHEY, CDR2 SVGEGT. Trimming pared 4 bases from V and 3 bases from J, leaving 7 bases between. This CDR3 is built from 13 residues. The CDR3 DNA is TGTGCCAGCAGTTCCTCGATCTACAATGAGCAGTTCTTC. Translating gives CASSSSIYNEQFF.

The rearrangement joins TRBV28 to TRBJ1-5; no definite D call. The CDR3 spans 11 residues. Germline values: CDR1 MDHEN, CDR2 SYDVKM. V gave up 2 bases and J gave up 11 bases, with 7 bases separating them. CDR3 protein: CASSLGPAQHF. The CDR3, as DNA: TGTGCCAGCAGTTTAGGGCCGGCCCAGCATTTT.

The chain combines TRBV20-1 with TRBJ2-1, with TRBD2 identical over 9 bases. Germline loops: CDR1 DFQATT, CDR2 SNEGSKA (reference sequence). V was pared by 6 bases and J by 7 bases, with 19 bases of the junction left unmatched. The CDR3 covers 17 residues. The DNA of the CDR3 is TGCAGTGCGAGGCCCCCTTGGGATAGCGGGAGCAAAAATGAGCAGTTCTTC. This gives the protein CSARPPWDSGSKNEQFF.

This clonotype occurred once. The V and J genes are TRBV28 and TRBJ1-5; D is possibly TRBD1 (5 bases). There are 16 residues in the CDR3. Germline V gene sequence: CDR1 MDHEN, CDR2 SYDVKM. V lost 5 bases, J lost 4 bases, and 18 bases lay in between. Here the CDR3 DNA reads TGTGCCAGCAGTCCGCGACAGCTCCCATCTAATCAGCCCCAGCATTTT. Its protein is CASSPRQLPSNQPQHF.

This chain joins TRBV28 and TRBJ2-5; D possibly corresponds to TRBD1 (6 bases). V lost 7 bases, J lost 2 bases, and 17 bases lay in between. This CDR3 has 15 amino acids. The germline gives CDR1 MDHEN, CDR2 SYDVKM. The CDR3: CASIPAGTRQETQYF. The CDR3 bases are TGTGCCAGCATTCCAGCCGGGACACGTCAAGAGACCCAGTACTTC. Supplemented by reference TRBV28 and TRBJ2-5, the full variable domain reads DVKVTQSSRYLVKRTGEKVFLECVQDMDHENMFWYRQDPGLGLRLIYFSYDVKMKEKGDIPEGYSVSREKKERFSLILESASTNQTSMYLCASIPAGTRQETQYFGPGTRLLVL.

In nucleotides, the CDR3 is TGCAGTGCCACTAGCGGGAGCTTCACAGATACGCAGTATTTT. Amino acids: CSATSGSFTDTQYF. The chain has TRBV20-1 and TRBJ2-3; 11 bases are a match to TRBD2. The germline V gene encodes CDR1 DFQATT and CDR2 SNEGSKA (reference sequence). Germline trimming cut 6 bases from V and 2 bases from J; bases unmatched to any gene: 4. This CDR3 has 14 amino acids.

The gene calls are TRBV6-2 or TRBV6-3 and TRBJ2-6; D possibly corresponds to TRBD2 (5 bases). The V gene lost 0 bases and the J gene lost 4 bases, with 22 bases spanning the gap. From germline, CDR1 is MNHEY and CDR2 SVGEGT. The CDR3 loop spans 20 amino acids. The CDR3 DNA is TGTGCCAGCAGTTACTCCGCGGCTAGCAACACGAGACTCGGGGCCAACGTCCTGACTTTC. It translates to CASSYSAASNTRLGANVLTF.

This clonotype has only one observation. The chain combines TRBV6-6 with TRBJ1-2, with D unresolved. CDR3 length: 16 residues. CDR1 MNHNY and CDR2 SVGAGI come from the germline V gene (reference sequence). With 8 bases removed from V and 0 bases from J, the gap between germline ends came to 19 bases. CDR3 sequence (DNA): TGTGCCAGCTTCTACGGCCCCCCCCGATCTAACTATGGCTACACCTTC. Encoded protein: CASFYGPPRSNYGYTF.

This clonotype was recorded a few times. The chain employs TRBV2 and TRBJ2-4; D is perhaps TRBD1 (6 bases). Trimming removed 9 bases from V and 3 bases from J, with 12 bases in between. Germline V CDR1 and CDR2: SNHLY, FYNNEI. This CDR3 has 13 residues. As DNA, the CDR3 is TGTGCCAGGCACAGGGTGGACAAAAACATTCAGTACTTC. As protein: CARHRVDKNIQYF.

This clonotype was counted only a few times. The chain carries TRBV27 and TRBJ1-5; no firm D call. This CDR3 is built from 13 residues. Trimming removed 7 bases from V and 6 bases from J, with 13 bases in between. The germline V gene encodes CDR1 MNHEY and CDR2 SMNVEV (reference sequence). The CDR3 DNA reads TGTGCCAGCACTCCGATGGGTGGTCAGCCCCAGCATTTT. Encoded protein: CASTPMGGQPQHF.

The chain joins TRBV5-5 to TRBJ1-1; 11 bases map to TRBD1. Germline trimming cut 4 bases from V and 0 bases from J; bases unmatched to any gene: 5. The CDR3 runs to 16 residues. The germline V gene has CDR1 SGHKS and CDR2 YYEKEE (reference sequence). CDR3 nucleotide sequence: TGTGCCAGCAGCGTCGGGACAGGGGGATTGAACACTGAAGCTTTCTTT. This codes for CASSVGTGGLNTEAFF. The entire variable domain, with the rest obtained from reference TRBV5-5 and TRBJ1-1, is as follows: DAGVTQSPTHLIKTRGQQVTLRCSPISGHKSVSWYQQVLGQGPQFIFQYYEKEERGRGNFPDRFSARQFPNYSSELNVNALLLGDSALYLCASSVGTGGLNTEAFFGQGTRLTVV.

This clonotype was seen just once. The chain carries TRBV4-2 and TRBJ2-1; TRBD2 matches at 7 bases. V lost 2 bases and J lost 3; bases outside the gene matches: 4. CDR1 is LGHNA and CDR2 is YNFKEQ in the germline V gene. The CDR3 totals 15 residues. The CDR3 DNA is TGTGCCAGCAGCCAATCGCCTAGCGGCTACAATGAGCAGTTCTTC. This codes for CASSQSPSGYNEQFF.

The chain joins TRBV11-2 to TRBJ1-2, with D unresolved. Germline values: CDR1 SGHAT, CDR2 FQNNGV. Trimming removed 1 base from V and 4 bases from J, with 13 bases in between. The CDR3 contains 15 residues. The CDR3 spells CASSLGLASAYGYTF. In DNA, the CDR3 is TGTGCCAGCAGCTTAGGTTTGGCCAGCGCCTATGGCTACACCTTC.

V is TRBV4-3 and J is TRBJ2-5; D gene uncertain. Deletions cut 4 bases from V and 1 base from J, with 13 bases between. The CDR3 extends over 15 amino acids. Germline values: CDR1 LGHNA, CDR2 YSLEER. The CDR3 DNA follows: TGCGCCAGCAGCCTATCCTCTGGTATCCAAGAGACCCAGTACTTC. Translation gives CASSLSSGIQETQYF.

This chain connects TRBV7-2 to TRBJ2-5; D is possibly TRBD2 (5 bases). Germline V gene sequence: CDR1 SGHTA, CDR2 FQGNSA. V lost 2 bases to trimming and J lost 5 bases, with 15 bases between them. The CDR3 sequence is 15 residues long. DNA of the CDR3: TGTGCCAGCAGCTTATTCGAACTAGTGGTGGAGACCCAGTACTTC. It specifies CASSLFELVVETQYF. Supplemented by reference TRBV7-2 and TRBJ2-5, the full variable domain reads GAGVSQSPSNKVTEKGKDVELRCDPISGHTALYWYRQSLGQGLEFLIYFQGNSAPDKSGLPSDRFSAERTGGSVSTLTIQRTQQEDSAVYLCASSLFELVVETQYFGPGTRLLVL.

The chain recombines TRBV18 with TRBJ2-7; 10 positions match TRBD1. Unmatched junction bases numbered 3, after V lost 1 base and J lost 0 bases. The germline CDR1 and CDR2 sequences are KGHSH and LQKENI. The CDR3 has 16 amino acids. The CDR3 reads CASSPRGQGTSYEQYF. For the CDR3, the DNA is TGTGCCAGCTCACCACGGGGACAGGGGACCTCCTACGAGCAGTACTTC. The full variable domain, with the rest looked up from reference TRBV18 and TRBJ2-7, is NAGVMQNPRHLVRRRGQEARLRCSPMKGHSHVYWYRQLPEEGLKFMVYLQKENIIDESGMPKERFSAEFPKEGPSILRIQQVVRGDSAAYFCASSPRGQGTSYEQYFGPGTRLTVT.

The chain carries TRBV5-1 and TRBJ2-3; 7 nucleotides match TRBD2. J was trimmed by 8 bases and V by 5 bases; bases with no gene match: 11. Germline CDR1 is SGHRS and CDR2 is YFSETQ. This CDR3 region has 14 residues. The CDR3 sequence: CASRAGDLLGTQYF. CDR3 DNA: TGCGCCAGCAGGGCGGGAGACTTATTGGGTACGCAGTATTTT.

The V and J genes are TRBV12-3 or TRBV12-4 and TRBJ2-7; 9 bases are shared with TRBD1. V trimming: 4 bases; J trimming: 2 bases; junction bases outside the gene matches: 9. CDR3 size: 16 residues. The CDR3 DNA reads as TGTGCCAGCAGTTCACAGGGGGCGAGGGGAGCCTACGAGCAGTACTTC. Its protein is CASSSQGARGAYEQYF.

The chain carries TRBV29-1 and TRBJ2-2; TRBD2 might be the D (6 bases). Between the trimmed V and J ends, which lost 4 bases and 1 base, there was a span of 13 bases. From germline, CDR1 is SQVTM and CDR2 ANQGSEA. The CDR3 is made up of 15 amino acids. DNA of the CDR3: TGCAGCGTTGTAAGGGAGGATGTGAACACCGGGGAGCTGTTTTTT. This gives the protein CSVVREDVNTGELFF.

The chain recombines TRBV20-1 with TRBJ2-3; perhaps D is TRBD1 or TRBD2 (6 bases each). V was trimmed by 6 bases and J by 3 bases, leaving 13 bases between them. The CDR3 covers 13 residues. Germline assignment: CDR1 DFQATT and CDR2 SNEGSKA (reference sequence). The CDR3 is CSAKGGGTDTQYF. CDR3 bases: TGCAGTGCCAAGGGGGGTGGAACAGATACGCAGTATTTT.

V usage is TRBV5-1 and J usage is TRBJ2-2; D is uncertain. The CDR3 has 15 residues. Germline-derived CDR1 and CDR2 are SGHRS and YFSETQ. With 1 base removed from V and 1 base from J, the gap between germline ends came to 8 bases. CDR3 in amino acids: CASSLYAENTGELFF. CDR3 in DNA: TGCGCCAGCAGCTTGTACGCGGAGAACACCGGGGAGCTGTTTTTT.

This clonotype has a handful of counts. The CDR3, as DNA: TGTGCCAGCAGCCAAGCTGATGCCTACGAGCAGTACTTC. Translated: CASSQADAYEQYF. This rearrangement joins TRBV4-2 to TRBJ2-7, with unresolved D. The ends were cut back, 1 base at V and 2 bases at J, with 6 bases in the middle. The length of the CDR3 is 13 residues. Germline loops: CDR1 LGHNA, CDR2 YNFKEQ.

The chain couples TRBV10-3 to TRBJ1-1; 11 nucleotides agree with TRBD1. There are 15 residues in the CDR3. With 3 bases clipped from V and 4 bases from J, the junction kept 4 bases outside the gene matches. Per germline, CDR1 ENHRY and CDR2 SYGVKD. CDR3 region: CAISDVGQGGTEAFF. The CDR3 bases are TGTGCCATCAGTGATGTGGGACAGGGGGGCACTGAAGCTTTCTTT.

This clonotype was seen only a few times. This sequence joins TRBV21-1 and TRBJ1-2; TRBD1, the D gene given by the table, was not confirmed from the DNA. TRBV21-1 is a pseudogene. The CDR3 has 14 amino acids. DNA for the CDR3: TGTGCCAGCAGCAAAAAACAGGATCTCGGTGGCTACACCTTC. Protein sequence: CASSKKQDLGGYTF.

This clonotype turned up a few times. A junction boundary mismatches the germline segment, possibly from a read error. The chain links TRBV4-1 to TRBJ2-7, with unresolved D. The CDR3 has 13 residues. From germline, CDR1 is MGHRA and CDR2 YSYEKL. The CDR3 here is CASSQTQTYEQYF. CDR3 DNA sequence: TGTGCCAGCAGTCAGACACAGACCTACGAGCAGTACTTC.

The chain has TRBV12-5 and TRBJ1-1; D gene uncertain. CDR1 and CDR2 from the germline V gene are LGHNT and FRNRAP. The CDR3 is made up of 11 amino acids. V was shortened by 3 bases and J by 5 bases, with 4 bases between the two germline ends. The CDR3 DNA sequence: TGTGCTAGTGGTTTTAAAACTGAAGCTTTCTTT. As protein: CASGFKTEAFF.

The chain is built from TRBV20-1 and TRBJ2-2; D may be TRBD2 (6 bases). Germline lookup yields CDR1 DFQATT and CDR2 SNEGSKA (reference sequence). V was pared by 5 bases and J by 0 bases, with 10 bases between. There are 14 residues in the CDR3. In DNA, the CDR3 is TGCAGTGCTGTAGCGGACACGAACACCGGGGAGCTGTTTTTT. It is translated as CSAVADTNTGELFF.

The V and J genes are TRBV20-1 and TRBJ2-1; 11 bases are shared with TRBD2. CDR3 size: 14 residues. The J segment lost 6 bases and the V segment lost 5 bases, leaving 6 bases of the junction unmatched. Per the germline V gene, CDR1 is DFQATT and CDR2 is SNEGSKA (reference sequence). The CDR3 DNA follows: TGCAGTGCTTCAACTAGCGGGAGAGGCAATGAGCAGTTCTTC. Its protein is CSASTSGRGNEQFF.

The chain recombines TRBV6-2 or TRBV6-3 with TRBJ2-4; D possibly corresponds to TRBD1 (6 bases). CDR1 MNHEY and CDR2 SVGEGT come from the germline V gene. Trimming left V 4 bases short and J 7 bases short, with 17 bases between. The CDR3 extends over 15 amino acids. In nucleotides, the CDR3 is TGTGCCAGCAGTTGGGGGCCTGGTTTTTCGAACATTCAGTACTTC. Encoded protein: CASSWGPGFSNIQYF.

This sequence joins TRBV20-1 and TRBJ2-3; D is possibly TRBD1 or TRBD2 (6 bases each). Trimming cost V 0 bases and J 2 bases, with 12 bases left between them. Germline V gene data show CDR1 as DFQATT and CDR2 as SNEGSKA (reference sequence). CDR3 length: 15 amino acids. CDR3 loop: CSARDVGGLTDTQYF. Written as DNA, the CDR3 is TGCAGTGCTAGAGATGTTGGGGGGCTCACAGATACGCAGTATTTT.